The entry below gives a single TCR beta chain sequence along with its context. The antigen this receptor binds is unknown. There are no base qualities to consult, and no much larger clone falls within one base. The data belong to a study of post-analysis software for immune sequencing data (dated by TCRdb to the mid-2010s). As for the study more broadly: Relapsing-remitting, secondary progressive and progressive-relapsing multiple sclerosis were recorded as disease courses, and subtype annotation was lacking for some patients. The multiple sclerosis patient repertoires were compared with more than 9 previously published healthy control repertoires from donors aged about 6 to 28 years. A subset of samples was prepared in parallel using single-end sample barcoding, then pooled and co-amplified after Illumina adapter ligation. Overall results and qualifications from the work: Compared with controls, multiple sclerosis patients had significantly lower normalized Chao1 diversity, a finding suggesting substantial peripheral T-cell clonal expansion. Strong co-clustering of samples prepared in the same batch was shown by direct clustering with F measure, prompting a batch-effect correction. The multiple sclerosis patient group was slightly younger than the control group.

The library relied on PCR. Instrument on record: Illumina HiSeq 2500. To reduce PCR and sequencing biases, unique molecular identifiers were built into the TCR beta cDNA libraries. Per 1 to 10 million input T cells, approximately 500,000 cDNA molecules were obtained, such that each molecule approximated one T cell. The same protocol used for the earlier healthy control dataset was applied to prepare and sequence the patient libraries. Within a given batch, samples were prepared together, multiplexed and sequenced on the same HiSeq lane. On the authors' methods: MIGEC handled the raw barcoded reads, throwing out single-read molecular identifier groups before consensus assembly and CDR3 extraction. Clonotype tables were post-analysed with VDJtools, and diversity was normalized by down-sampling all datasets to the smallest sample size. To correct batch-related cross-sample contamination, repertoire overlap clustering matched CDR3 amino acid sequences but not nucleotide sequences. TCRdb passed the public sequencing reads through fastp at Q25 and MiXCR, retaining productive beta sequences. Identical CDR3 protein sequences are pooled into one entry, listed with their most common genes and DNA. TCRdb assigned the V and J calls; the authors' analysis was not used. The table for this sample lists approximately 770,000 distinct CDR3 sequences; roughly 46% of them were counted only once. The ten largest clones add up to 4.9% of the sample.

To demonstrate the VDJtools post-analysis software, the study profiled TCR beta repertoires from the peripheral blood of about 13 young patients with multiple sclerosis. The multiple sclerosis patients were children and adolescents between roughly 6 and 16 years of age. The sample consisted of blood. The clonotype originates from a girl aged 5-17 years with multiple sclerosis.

The CDR3 here reads CSARDWASPDTQYF. The DNA reads as follows: TGCAGTGCTAGAGATTGGGCTAGCCCAGATACGCAGTATTTT. The rearrangement combines TRBV20-1 with TRBJ2-3; a tentative D match to TRBD2 spans 5 bases. V is cut by 0 bases and J by 4 bases, and the space between the germline ends is 11 bases. Per the germline V gene (reference sequence), DFQATT is the CDR1 and SNEGSKA is the CDR2. From its cysteine to its phenylalanine, the CDR3 spans 14 amino acids. Kept here is only the CDR3 DNA, which spans 42 bases and is read in frame from base 1.